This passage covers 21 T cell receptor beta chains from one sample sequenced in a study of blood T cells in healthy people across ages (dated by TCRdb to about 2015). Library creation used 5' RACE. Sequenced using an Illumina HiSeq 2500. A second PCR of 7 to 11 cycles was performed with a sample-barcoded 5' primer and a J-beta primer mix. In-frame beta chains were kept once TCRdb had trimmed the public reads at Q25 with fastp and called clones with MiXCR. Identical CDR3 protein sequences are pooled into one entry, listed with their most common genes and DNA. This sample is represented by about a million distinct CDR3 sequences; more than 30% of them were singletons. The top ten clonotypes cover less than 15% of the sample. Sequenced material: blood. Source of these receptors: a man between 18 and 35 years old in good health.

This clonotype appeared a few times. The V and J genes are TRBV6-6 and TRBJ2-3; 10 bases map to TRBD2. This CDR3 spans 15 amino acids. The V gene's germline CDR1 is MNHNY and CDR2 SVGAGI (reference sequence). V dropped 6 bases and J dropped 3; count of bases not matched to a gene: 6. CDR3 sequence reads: CASRPKRGGTDTQYF. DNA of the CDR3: TGTGCCAGCAGGCCCAAGCGGGGGGGGACAGATACGCAGTATTTT.

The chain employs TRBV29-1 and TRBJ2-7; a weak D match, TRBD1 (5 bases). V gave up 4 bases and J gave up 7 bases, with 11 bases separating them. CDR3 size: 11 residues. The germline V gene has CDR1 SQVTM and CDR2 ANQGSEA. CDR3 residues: CSVVRGNEQYF. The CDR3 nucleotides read TGCAGCGTTGTAAGGGGCAATGAGCAGTACTTC.

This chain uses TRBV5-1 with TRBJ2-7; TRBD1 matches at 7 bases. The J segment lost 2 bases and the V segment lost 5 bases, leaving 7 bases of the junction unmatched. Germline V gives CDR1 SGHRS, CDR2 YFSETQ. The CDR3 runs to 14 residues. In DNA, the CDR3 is TGCGCCAGCAGTGCGACAGGGATTACCTACGAGCAGTACTTC. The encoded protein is CASSATGITYEQYF.

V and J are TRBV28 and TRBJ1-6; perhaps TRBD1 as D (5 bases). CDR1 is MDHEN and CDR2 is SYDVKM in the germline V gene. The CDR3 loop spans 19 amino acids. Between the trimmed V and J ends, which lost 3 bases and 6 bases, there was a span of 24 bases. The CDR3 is CASSFFQLGGTGFNSPLHF. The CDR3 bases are TGTGCCAGCAGTTTCTTCCAACTCGGAGGGACGGGTTTTAATTCACCCCTCCACTTT.

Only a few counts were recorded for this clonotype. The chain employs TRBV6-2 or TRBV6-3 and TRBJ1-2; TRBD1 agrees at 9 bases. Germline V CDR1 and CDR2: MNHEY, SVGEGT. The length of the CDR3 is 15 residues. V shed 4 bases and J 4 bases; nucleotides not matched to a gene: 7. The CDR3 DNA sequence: TGTGCCAGCAGTTCCCAGGGGACAGGGTCCTATGGCTACACCTTC. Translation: CASSSQGTGSYGYTF.

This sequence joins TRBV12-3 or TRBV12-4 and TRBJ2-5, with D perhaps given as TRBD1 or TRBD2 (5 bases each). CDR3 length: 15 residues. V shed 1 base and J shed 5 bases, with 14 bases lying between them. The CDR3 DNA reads TGTGCCAGCAGTTTAGGAGGGGTGGTGTGGGAGACCCAGTACTTC. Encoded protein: CASSLGGVVWETQYF.

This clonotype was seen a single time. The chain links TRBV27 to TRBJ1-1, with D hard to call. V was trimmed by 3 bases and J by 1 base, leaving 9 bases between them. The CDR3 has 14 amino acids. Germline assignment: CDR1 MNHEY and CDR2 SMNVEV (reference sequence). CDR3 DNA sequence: TGTGCCAGCAGTTTCGCGATATGGAACACTGAAGCTTTCTTT. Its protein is CASSFAIWNTEAFF.

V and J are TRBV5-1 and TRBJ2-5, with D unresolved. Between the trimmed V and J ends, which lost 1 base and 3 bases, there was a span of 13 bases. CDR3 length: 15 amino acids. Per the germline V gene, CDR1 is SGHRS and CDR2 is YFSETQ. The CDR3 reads CASSLRGYREETQYF. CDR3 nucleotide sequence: TGCGCCAGCAGCTTGCGTGGTTATCGGGAAGAGACCCAGTACTTC.

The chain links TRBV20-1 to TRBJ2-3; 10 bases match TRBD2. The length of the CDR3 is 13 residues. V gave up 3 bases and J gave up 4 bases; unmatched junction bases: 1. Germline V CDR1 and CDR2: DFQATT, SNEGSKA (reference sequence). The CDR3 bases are TGCAGTGCTAGTACTAGCGGGGCAGATACGCAGTATTTT. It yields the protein CSASTSGADTQYF.

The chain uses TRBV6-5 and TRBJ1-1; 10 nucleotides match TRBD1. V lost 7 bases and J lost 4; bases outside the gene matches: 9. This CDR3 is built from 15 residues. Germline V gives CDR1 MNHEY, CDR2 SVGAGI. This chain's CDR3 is CASTRGTGAGTEAFF. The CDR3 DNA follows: TGTGCCAGCACCAGGGGGACAGGGGCTGGCACTGAAGCTTTCTTT.

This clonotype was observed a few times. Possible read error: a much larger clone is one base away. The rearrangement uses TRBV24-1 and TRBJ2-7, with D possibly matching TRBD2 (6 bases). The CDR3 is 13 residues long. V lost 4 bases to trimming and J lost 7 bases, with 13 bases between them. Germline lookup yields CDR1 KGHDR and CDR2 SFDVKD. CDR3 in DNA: TGTGCCACCAGTGACGGGAGTAACAATGAGCAGTACTTC. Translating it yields CATSDGSNNEQYF.

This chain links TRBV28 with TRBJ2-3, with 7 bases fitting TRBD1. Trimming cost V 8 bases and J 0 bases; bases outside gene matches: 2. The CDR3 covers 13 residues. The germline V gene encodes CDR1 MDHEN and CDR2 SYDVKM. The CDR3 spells CASEGGSTDTQYF. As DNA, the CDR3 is TGTGCCAGCGAAGGGGGCAGCACAGATACGCAGTATTTT.

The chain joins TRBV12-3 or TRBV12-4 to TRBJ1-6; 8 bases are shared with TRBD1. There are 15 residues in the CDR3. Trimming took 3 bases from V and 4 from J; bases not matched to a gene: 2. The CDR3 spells CASSLGQAYNSPLHF. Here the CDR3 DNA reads TGTGCCAGCAGTTTGGGACAGGCATATAATTCACCCCTCCACTTT.

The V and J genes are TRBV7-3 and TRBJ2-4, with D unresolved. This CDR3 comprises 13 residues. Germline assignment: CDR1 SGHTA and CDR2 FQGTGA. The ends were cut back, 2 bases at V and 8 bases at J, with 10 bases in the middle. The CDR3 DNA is TGTGCCAGCAGCTTACAAATAAGGGACATTCAGTACTTC. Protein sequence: CASSLQIRDIQYF.

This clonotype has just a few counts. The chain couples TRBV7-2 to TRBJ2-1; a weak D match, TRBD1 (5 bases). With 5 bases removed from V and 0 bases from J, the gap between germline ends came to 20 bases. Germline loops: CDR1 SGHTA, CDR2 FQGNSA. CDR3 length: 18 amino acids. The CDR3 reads CASSPKEVWTTSYNEQFF. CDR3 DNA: TGTGCCAGCAGCCCAAAGGAAGTCTGGACAACCTCCTACAATGAGCAGTTCTTC.

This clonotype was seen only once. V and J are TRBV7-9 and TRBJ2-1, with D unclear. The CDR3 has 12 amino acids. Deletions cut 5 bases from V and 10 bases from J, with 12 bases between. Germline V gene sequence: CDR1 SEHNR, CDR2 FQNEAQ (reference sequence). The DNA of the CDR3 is TGTGCCAGCAGCCCGCCTATCTACGAGCAGTTCTTC. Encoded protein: CASSPPIYEQFF.

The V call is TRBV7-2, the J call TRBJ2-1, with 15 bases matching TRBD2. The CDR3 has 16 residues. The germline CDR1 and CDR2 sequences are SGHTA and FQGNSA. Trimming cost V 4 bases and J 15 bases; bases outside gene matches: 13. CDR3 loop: CASSSPGLAGGGSRFF. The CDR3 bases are TGTGCCAGCAGCTCACCGGGACTAGCGGGGGGTGGAAGTCGGTTCTTC.

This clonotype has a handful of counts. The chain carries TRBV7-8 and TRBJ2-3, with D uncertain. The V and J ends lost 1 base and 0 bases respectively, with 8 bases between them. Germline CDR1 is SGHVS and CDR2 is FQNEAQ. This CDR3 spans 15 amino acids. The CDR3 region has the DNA TGTGCCAGCAGCTTAGATTACGGCAGCACAGATACGCAGTATTTT. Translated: CASSLDYGSTDTQYF.

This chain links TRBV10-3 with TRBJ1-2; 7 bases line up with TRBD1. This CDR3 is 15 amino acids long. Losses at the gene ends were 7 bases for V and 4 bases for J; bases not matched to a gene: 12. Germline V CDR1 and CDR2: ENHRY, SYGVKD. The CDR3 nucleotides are TGTGCCATCAATACGACAGGGCTAATTAGCTATGGCTACACCTTC. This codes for CAINTTGLISYGYTF.

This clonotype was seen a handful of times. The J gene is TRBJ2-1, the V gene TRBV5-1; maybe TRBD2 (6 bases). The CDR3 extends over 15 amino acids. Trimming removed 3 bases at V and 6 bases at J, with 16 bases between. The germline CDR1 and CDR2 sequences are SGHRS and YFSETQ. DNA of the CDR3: TGCGCCAGCAGCTGGGGGGTCTCTAGGGGCAATGAGCAGTTCTTC. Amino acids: CASSWGVSRGNEQFF.

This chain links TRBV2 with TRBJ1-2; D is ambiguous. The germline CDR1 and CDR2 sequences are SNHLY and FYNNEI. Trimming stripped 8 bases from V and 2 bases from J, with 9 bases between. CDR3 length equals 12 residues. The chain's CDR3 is CASGSRNYGYTF. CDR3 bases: TGTGCCAGCGGGAGCAGAAACTATGGCTACACCTTC.